This T cell receptor beta chain derives from a study of blood T cell repertoires in COVID-19. Trimming took off 5 bases at V and 1 base at J, with 8 bases between the two ends. The CDR3 spans 13 residues. Germline values: CDR1 LGHDT, CDR2 YNNKEL (reference sequence). Method: immunoSEQ multiplex PCR; TCRdb's copy keeps in-frame clones and lacks some. This sample yields around 250,000 clones, of which roughly 89% are seen a single time; 2.5% to 3.5% belongs to the top ten. Material: peripheral blood. This sequence joins TRBV3-1 (or the pseudogene TRBV3-2) and TRBJ1-1; no definite D call. The origin of this receptor is a woman in her thirties with active or convalescent COVID-19. The CDR3 loop reads CASSTGGNTEAFF. The CDR3 DNA sequence: TGTGCCAGCAGCACTGGTGGGAACACTGAAGCTTTCTTT.